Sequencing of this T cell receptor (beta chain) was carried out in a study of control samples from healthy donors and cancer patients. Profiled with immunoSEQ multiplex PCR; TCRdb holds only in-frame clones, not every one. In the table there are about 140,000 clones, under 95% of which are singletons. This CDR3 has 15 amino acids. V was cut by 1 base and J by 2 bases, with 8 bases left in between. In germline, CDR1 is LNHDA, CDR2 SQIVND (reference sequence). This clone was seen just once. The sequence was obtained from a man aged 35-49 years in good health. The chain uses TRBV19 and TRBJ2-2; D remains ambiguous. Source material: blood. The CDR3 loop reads CASSIVTSNTGELFF. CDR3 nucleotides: TGTGCCAGTAGTATAGTAACCTCAAACACCGGGGAGCTGTTTTTT.